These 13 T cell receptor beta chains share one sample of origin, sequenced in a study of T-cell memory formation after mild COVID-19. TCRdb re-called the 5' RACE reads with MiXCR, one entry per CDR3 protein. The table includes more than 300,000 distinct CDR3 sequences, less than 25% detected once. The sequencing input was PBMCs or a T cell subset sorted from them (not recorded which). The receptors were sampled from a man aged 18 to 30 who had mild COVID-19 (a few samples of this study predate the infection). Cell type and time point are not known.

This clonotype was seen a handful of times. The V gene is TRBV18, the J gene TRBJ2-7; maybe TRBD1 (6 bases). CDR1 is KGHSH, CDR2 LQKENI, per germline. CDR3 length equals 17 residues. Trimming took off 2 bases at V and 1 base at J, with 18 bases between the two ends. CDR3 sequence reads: CASSPGTSRGSSYEQYV. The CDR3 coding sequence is TGTGCCAGCTCACCAGGTACGTCCAGGGGATCGTCCTACGAGCAGTACGTC.

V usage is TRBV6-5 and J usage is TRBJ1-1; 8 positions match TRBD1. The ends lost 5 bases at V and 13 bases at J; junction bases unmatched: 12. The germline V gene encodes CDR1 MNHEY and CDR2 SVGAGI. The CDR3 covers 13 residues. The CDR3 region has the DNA TGTGCCAGCAGTCCCGACAGGGGAACTGGGGATTTCTTT. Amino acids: CASSPDRGTGDFF.

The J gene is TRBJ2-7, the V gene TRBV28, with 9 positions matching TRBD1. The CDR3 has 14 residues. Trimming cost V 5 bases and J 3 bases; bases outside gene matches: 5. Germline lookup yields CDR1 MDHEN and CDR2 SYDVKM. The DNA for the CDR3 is TGTGCCAGCAGTGGACAGGGGTGGATCTACGAGCAGTACGTC. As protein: CASSGQGWIYEQYV.

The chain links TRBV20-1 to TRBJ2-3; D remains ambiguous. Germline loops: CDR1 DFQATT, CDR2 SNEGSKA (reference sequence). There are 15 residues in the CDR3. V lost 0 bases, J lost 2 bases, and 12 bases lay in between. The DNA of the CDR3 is TGCAGTGCTAGAGATCTAACAGACAACACAGATACGCAGTATTTT. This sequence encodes CSARDLTDNTDTQYF.

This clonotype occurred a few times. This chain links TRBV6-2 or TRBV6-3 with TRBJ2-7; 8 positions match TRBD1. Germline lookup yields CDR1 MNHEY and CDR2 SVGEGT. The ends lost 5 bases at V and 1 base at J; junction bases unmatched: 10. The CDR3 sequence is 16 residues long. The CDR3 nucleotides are TGTGCCAGCAGTCGTCGACAGGGGATCTTGTCCTACGAGCAGTACTTC. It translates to CASSRRQGILSYEQYF.

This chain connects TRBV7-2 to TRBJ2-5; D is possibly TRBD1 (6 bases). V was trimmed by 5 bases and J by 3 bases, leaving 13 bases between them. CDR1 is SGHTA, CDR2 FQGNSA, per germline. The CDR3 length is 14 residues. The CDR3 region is CASSRNRAEETQYF. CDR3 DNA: TGTGCCAGCAGCAGAAACAGGGCGGAAGAGACCCAGTACTTC.

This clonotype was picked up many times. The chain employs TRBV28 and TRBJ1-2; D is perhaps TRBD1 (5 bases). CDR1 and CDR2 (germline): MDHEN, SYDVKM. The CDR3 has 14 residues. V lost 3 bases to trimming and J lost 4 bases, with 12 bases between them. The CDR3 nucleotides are TGTGCCAGCAGTTTGGAAGGCGGGGGCTATGGCTACACCTTC. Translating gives CASSLEGGGYGYTF.

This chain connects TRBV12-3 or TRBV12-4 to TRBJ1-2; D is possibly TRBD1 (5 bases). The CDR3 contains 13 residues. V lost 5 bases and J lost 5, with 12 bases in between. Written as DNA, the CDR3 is TGTGCCAGCAGTAACTGGGGCTCTTATGGCTACACCTTC. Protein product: CASSNWGSYGYTF.

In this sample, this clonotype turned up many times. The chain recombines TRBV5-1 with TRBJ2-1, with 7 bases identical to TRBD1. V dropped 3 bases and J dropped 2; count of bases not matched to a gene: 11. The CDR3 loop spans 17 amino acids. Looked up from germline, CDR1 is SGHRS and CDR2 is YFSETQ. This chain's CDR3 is CASSYFPGTETYNEQFF. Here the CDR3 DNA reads TGCGCCAGCAGCTACTTTCCTGGGACAGAGACCTACAATGAGCAGTTCTTC.

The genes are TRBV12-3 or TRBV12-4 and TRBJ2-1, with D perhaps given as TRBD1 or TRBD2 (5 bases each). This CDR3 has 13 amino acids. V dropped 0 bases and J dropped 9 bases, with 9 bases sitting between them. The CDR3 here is CASSLAGVTEQFF. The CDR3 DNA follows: TGTGCCAGCAGTTTAGCGGGGGTGACTGAGCAGTTCTTC.

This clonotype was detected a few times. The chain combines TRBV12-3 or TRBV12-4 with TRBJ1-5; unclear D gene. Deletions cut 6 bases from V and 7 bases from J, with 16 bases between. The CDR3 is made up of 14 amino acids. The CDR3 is CASSLSLGSQPQHF. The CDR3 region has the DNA TGTGCCAGCAGCCTAAGTCTCGGGTCCCAGCCCCAGCATTTT.

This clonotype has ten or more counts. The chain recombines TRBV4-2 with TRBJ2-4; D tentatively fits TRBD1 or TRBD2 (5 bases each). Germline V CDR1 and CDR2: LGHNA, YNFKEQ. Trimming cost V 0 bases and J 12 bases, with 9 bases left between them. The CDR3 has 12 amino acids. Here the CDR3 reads CASSQEGVAQYF. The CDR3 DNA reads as TGTGCCAGCAGCCAAGAGGGGGTCGCTCAGTACTTC.

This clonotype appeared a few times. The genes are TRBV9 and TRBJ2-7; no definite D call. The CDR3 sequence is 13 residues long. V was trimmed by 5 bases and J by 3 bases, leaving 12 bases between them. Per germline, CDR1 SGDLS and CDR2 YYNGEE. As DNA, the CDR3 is TGTGCCAGCAGTCCTGGACGGGTCTACGAGCAGTACTTC. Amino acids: CASSPGRVYEQYF.